There are a few counts of the clone carrying this T cell receptor beta chain. The antigen remains unidentified. This entry comes from a study of cytomegalovirus exposure and HLA in healthy donors. As for the study in general: About 80 million unique TCRs, all from HLA-typed donors, were included in an early release of the data.

The PCR contained 60 Vbeta and 13 Jbeta primers. Sequencing was performed with immunoSEQ multiplex PCR; in TCRdb, only in-frame clones are kept and a portion is missing. The sample has some 150,000 clones, around 78% seen once. Germline values: CDR1 MNHNY, CDR2 SVGAGI (reference sequence). V shed 0 bases and J shed 1 base, with 9 bases lying between them. The CDR3 extends over 15 amino acids. Study-wide findings and caveats: The authors later linked a missense DCLRE1C variant to TCR beta V- and J-gene trimming.

This TCR came from a man in his forties in good health and CMV-seropositive. The chain combines TRBV6-6 with TRBJ1-1, with D perhaps matching TRBD1 (5 bases). Source material: PBMCs. The CDR3 loop reads CASSYSKGANTEAFF. In DNA, the CDR3 is TGTGCCAGCAGTTACTCGAAAGGGGCGAACACTGAAGCTTTCTTT.